What follows are 16 T cell receptor beta chains derived from one specimen sequenced in a study of regulatory T cells in long-lasting Graves disease. In building TCR beta libraries, iRepertoire HTBI primers were used together with Arm-PCR of CDR3 regions. Each CDR3 protein is one row after TCRdb ran MiXCR on the multiplex PCR reads. The repertoire has roughly 450,000 distinct CDR3 sequences, 20% to 25% of them found once; the top ten carry around 26%. As for time point: persistent/refractory GD, antithyroid drugs over 5 years with positive TRAb. RNA extracted from PBMCs served as the sequencing template. The sequences come from peripheral blood mononuclear cells (PBMCs), collected when the disease was refractory, from a patient treated with antithyroid drugs. All receptors come from a female donor with Graves disease.

This clonotype was found many times. The rearrangement joins TRBV5-1 to TRBJ1-4, with no clear D. The CDR3 contains 14 residues. Trimming took 1 base from V and 5 from J, leaving 9 bases between them. CDR1 is SGHRS and CDR2 is YFSETQ in the germline V gene. The chain's CDR3 is CASSLSSGNEKLFF. CDR3 DNA: TGCGCCAGCAGCTTGTCATCTGGGAATGAAAAACTGTTTTTT.

This clonotype turned up a few times. J is TRBJ1-4 and V is TRBV6-1; D is unresolved. This CDR3 is built from 11 residues. CDR1 MNHNS and CDR2 SASEGT come from the germline V gene. V shed 0 bases and J shed 14 bases, with 7 bases lying between them. The DNA of the CDR3 is TGTGCCAGCAGTGAAGCGGGAAGGCTGTTTTTT. This sequence encodes CASSEAGRLFF.

This clonotype has only a few counts. The chain joins TRBV28 to TRBJ1-1; D perhaps matches TRBD1 (5 bases). V lost 6 bases, J lost 5 bases, and 16 bases lay in between. Per germline, CDR1 MDHEN and CDR2 SYDVKM. The CDR3 has 14 residues. The CDR3 DNA reads as TGTGCCAGCAGCCCCACTGGGGGTGGGACTGAAGCTTTCTTT. Translation gives CASSPTGGGTEAFF.

This clonotype has more than one count but fewer than ten. The chain has TRBV15 and TRBJ2-7; TRBD1 might be the D (5 bases). The V gene's germline CDR1 is LNHNV and CDR2 YYDKDF (reference sequence). Trimming stripped 3 bases from V and 3 bases from J, with 15 bases between. The CDR3 loop spans 15 amino acids. The CDR3 bases are TGTGCCACCAGCAGCGTTTGGCAGGGCGACTACGAGCAGTACTTC. It specifies CATSSVWQGDYEQYF.

The V call is TRBV6-1, the J call TRBJ2-7, with TRBD2 identical over 12 bases. Looked up from germline, CDR1 is MNHNS and CDR2 is SASEGT. The CDR3 is made up of 13 amino acids. Trimming removed 6 bases from V and 7 bases from J; junction bases left unmatched: 4. CDR3: CASRRTSGDEQYF. CDR3 in DNA: TGTGCCAGCAGGCGGACTAGCGGGGATGAGCAGTACTTC.

Concerning this clonotype: This clone may be a read error of a much larger clone one base away. The chain couples TRBV11-1 to TRBJ2-7; no definite D call. The germline V gene encodes CDR1 SGHAT and CDR2 FQDESV (reference sequence). The CDR3 is 12 amino acids. Trimming stripped 7 bases from V and 1 base from J, with 8 bases between. The CDR3 here is CASKRLSYEQYF. CDR3 sequence (DNA): TGTGCCAGCAAAAGGTTATCCTACGAGCAGTACTTC.

This chain links TRBV12-3 or TRBV12-4 with TRBJ1-3, with a possible D match to TRBD1 (5 bases). Trimming cost V 7 bases and J 4 bases, with 20 bases left between them. This CDR3 comprises 16 residues. The CDR3 region is CASKSKGSRSGNTIYF. In DNA form, the CDR3 reads TGTGCCAGCAAATCCAAGGGGAGCCGATCCGGAAACACCATATATTTT.

This chain connects TRBV19 to TRBJ2-7; TRBD1 or TRBD2 may be the D gene (7 bases each). Trimming pared 6 bases from V and 0 bases from J, leaving 15 bases between. The CDR3 has 15 amino acids. CDR1 and CDR2 (germline): LNHDA, SQIVND (reference sequence). The CDR3 reads CASSRDSGTSYEQYF. The CDR3 DNA is TGTGCCAGTAGCCGGGACAGCGGGACCTCCTACGAGCAGTACTTC.

This clonotype turned up a few times. V is TRBV6-5 and J is TRBJ1-5; D perhaps matches TRBD1 (6 bases). CDR3 length equals 18 residues. Trimming took off 4 bases at V and 0 bases at J, with 19 bases between the two ends. CDR1 and CDR2 (germline): MNHEY, SVGAGI. The CDR3 protein is CASSFRDTDPTSNQPQHF. CDR3 DNA: TGTGCCAGCAGTTTCCGGGACACGGACCCGACTAGCAATCAGCCCCAGCATTTT.

Many counts were recorded for this clonotype. The gene calls are TRBV12-3 or TRBV12-4 and TRBJ1-1; possibly TRBD1 for D (5 bases). The CDR3 loop spans 13 amino acids. The V end was cut by 5 bases, the J end by 7 bases, with 14 bases between. The CDR3 is CASSHGTDHEAFF. The CDR3, as DNA: TGTGCCAGCAGTCATGGGACGGACCATGAAGCTTTCTTT.

The chain uses TRBV28 and TRBJ2-2, with 11 bases identical to TRBD1. The germline V gene has CDR1 MDHEN and CDR2 SYDVKM. The CDR3 runs 21 residues. With 0 bases clipped from V and 3 bases from J, the junction kept 15 bases outside the gene matches. CDR3 bases: TGTGCCAGCAGTTTATGGGGGTTGTTTGAGAGGGGACAGGGGGACACCGGGGAGCTGTTTTTT. This translates into CASSLWGLFERGQGDTGELFF.

This chain connects TRBV20-1 to TRBJ2-7; the match to TRBD2 covers 14 bases. J lost 5 bases, V lost 6 bases, and 6 bases had no gene match. This CDR3 is built from 14 residues. Germline loops: CDR1 DFQATT, CDR2 SNEGSKA (reference sequence). The CDR3 reads CSAGLAGVGNEQYF. The CDR3 coding sequence is TGCAGTGCGGGACTAGCGGGAGTCGGTAACGAGCAGTACTTC.

This clonotype was counted only a few times. This sequence joins TRBV5-4 and TRBJ1-1; no definite D call. Germline CDR1 SGHNT, CDR2 YYREEE (reference sequence). V was trimmed by 0 bases and J by 2 bases, leaving 11 bases between them. The CDR3 length is 15 residues. The CDR3 DNA follows: TGTGCCAGCAGCTTGGACGGCCGGGGAAACACTGAAGCTTTCTTT. Amino acids: CASSLDGRGNTEAFF.

This clonotype was detected many times. V and J are TRBV2 and TRBJ1-1; tentatively, D is TRBD1 (5 bases). The germline CDR1 and CDR2 sequences are SNHLY and FYNNEI. There are 13 residues in the CDR3. The ends were cut back, 10 bases at V and 1 base at J, with 13 bases in the middle. The DNA of the CDR3 is TGTGCCACCGGACGGGGGAAGAACACTGAAGCTTTCTTT. Translating it yields CATGRGKNTEAFF.

This clonotype was seen ten or more times. J is TRBJ1-1 and V is TRBV27; D ambiguous. The germline V gene encodes CDR1 MNHEY and CDR2 SMNVEV (reference sequence). Trimming removed 3 bases from V and 2 bases from J, with 19 bases in between. This CDR3 is built from 17 residues. This CDR3 reads CASSFKGQRLLNTEAFF. As DNA, the CDR3 is TGTGCCAGCAGTTTTAAAGGTCAGCGTCTCCTTAACACTGAAGCTTTCTTT.

This clonotype was detected ten times or more. This sequence joins TRBV2 and TRBJ2-5; the match to TRBD2 covers 11 bases. The CDR3 runs to 15 residues. Germline CDR1 is SNHLY and CDR2 is FYNNEI. Trimming cost V 4 bases and J 5 bases; bases outside gene matches: 6. CDR3 bases: TGTGCCAGCAGTGCGACTAGCGGGACTTACGAGACCCAGTACTTC. Translation gives CASSATSGTYETQYF.